This section outlines one T cell receptor beta chain sequence together with its context. As yet, its antigen is unknown. The CDR3 has 13 amino acids. V lost 4 bases, J lost 2 bases, and 11 bases lay in between. Germline-derived CDR1 and CDR2 are DFQATT and SNEGSKA (reference sequence). A J-beta primer mix and a sample-barcoded 5' primer were used in a second PCR of about 6 to 12 cycles. TCRdb re-called the 5' RACE reads with MiXCR, one entry per CDR3 protein. Among about 930,000 distinct CDR3 sequences listed, under 35% were seen once. This sample is drawn from a study of blood T cells in healthy people across ages. Study-wide context: About one barcoded beta molecule per two T cells was the capture yield of template switching. Findings of the study overall: A greater number of naive CD4+ cells and higher diversity distinguished long-lived donors from aged donors. When one million T cells were used, diversity estimates were thought to be underestimates. Older age coincided with a roughly linear decline in TCR beta diversity per million T cells.

These same data were also listed under a study on T cells of mothers and their children.

This TCR derives from a woman in her thirties or forties in good health. The genes are TRBV20-1 and TRBJ1-1; D remains unclear. The source material was blood. The chain's CDR3 is CSAISVTNTEAFF. Written as DNA, the CDR3 is TGCAGTGCTATCTCGGTCACCAACACTGAAGCTTTCTTT.